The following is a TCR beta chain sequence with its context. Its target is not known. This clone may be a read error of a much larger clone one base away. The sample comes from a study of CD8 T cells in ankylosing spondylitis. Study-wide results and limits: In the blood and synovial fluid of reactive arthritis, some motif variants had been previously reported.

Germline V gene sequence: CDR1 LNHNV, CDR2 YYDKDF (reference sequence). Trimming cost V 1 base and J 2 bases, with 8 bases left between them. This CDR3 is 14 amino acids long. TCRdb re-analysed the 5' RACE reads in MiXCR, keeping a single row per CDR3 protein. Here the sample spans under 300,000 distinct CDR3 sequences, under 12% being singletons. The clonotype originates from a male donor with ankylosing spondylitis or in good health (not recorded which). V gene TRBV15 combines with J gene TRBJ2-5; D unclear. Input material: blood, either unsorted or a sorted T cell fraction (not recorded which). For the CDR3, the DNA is TGTGCCACCAGCAGAGGGGGAACACAAGAGACCCAGTACTTC. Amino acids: CATSRGGTQETQYF.